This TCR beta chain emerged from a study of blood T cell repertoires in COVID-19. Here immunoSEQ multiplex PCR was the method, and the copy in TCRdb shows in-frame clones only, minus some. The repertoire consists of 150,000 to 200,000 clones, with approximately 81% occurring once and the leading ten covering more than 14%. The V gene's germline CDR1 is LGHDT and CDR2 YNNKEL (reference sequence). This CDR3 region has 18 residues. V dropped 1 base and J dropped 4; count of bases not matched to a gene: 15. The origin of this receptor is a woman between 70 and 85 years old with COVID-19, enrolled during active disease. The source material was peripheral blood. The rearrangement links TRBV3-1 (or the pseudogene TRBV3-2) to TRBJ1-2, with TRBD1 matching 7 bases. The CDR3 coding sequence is TGTGCCAGCAGCCAAGTAGGACAGGCGCCGAAGGGGACCTATGGCTACACCTTC. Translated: CASSQVGQAPKGTYGYTF.